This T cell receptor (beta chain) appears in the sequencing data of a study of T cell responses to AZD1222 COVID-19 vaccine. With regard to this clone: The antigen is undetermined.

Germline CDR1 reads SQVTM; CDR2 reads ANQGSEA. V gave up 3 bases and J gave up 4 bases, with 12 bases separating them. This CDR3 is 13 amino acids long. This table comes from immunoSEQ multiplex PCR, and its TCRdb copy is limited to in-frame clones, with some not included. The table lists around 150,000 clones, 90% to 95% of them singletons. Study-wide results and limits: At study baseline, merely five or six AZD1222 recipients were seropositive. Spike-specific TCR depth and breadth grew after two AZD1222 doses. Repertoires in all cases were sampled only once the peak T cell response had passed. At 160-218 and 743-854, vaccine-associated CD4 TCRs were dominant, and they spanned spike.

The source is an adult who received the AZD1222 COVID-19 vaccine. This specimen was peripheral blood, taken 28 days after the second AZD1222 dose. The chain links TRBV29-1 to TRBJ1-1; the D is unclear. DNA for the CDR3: TGCAGCGTTGAGTGGCTTTCCGCCACTGAAGCTTTCTTT. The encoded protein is CSVEWLSATEAFF.